The subject of this entry is one T cell receptor (beta chain). Its specificity is not known. This specimen belongs to a study of shared clonotypes between healthy human individuals. Study outcomes and limitations: Donor clonotype sharing was expected to depend on sequencing depth. Sampling was confined to blood; repertoires within tissues likely differ.

The germline gives CDR1 LNHNV, CDR2 YYDKDF (reference sequence). The CDR3 is 16 amino acids. Some clones are missing from TCRdb's copy, which holds only in-frame ones; the method was immunoSEQ multiplex PCR. This sample has over 400,000 clones, with 81% found just once. The chain joins TRBV15 to TRBJ2-5, with a tentative D call TRBD2 (5 bases). The DNA end favors TRBJ2-7, so the J call may be wrong. The sequenced sample consisted of PBMCs. The origin of this receptor is a woman aged 40 to 50 in good health. Some clones in this sample may be carry-over from other donors' samples. The CDR3 protein is CATSRDQEGLIYEQYF. The DNA for the CDR3 is TGTGCCACCAGCAGAGATCAGGAAGGACTTATCTACGAGCAGTACTTC.